The clone carrying this T cell receptor (beta chain) was picked up a small number of times. No antigen is known for it. The sample is drawn from a study of Ad26.COV2.S vaccination and SARS-CoV-2 variants. The overall study: Donor was one of the participants in the Ad26.COV2.S arm of the COV1001 trial.

Specified treatment: some 20 received Ad26.COV2.S at low or high dose, single or two shots; 5 received placebo; per-sample allocation not given. Specimen acquisition occurred on day 63 following the initial vaccine or placebo injection. Study-wide results and caveats: Spike-specific CD8+ and CD4+ T cell responses reportedly showed substantial breadth after vaccination. Recipients of either vaccine or placebo displayed similar breadth of non-spike TCRs.

Method: immunoSEQ multiplex PCR; TCRdb's copy keeps in-frame clones and lacks some. The sample comprises about 400,000 clones, around 93% of which are singletons, and around 1.7% rests with the top ten. Trimming stripped 4 bases from V and 2 bases from J, with 15 bases between. The CDR3 loop spans 16 amino acids. Germline assignment: CDR1 MNHNS and CDR2 SASEGT. The sequence was collected from a person aged 18-65 years who received the Ad26.COV2.S COVID-19 vaccine or a placebo. The starting material was peripheral blood, obtained in a trial of Ad26.COV2.S vaccine versus placebo. This sequence joins TRBV6-1 and TRBJ1-3, with D possibly being TRBD1 (6 bases). The CDR3 DNA reads as TGTGCCAGCAGTGCCTTAGGGAGGGGGACTGGAAACACCATATATTTT. Protein sequence: CASSALGRGTGNTIYF.